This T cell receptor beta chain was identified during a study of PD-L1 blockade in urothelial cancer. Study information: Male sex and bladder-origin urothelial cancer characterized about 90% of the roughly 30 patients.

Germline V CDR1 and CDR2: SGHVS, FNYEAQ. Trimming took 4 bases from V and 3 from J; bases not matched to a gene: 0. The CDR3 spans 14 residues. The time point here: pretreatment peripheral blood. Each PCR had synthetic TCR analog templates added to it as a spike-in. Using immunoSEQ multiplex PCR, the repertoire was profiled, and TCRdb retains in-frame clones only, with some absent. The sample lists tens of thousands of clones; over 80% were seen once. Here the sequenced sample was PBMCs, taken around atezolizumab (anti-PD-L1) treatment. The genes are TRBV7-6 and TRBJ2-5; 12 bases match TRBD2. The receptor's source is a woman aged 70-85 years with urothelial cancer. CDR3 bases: TGTGCCAGCAGCTCTAGCGGGGGGGAAGAGACCCAGTACTTC. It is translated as CASSSSGGEETQYF.